The 11 T cell receptor beta chains below come from one sample, sequenced in a study of T cell repertoires in cytomegalovirus infection (dated by TCRdb to about 2019). Sequencing relied on an Illumina HiSeq 1500. TCRdb took the public reads, trimmed them with fastp at Q25, ran MiXCR for clone calling and kept in-frame beta chains. Identical CDR3 proteins give one entry, which carries the most common genes and DNA. For this sample there are under 850,000 distinct CDR3 sequences; 35% to 40% appear just once. Under 3.5% of the sample is taken by the ten largest. Specimen: PBMCs. The origin of the receptors is a human donor in good health (CMV status not recorded). Some clones in this sample may be carry-over from other donors' samples.

This clonotype has a single count. The J gene is TRBJ2-2, the V gene TRBV28, with TRBD2 matching 8 bases. The CDR3 is 18 residues long. Losses at the gene ends were 6 bases for V and 6 bases for J; bases not matched to a gene: 18. Per the germline V gene, CDR1 is MDHEN and CDR2 is SYDVKM. The DNA of the CDR3 is TGTGCCAGCAGCAGCGCGAGGGCGGGGGGTGTTAACGCCGGGGAGCTGTTTTTT. It is translated as CASSSARAGGVNAGELFF.

This rearrangement joins TRBV20-1 to TRBJ2-5; D might be TRBD2 (6 bases). This CDR3 is built from 15 residues. Germline V gene data show CDR1 as DFQATT and CDR2 as SNEGSKA (reference sequence). V was pared by 4 bases and J by 4 bases, with 19 bases between. The CDR3 protein is CSAKKPGLTPETQYF. DNA for the CDR3: TGCAGTGCTAAAAAACCGGGACTGACGCCAGAGACCCAGTACTTC.

This clonotype has more than one count but fewer than ten. J is TRBJ2-1 and V is TRBV6-5, with D perhaps TRBD1 (5 bases). Germline values: CDR1 MNHEY, CDR2 SVGAGI. The length of the CDR3 is 13 residues. V lost 8 bases, J lost 2 bases, and 10 bases lay in between. DNA for the CDR3: TGTGCCAGCTACACAGGAGCCTACAATGAGCAGTTCTTC. Translating gives CASYTGAYNEQFF.

This sequence joins TRBV11-3 and TRBJ2-3, with 9 bases that match TRBD2. J lost 0 bases, V lost 2 bases, and 18 bases had no gene match. The V gene's germline CDR1 is SGHNT and CDR2 YENEEA. This CDR3 is built from 21 residues. The CDR3 DNA reads TGTGCCAGCAGCTTACCGTGGCCGACGGCTAGCGGGGTTTCTAGCACAGATACGCAGTATTTT. Amino acid sequence: CASSLPWPTASGVSSTDTQYF.

The chain links TRBV24-1 to TRBJ1-1; no clear D gene. V was cut by 2 bases and J by 8 bases, with 11 bases left in between. Germline CDR1 and CDR2: KGHDR and SFDVKD. CDR3 size: 13 residues. The CDR3 DNA sequence: TGTGCCACCAGTGATTCCCCCTTTACCGAAGCTTTCTTT. As protein: CATSDSPFTEAFF.

The chain carries TRBV28 and TRBJ1-3; TRBD1 is a possible D gene (5 bases). The V end lost 3 bases, the J end lost 2 bases, and 11 bases lay between the germline ends. CDR3 size: 15 residues. Germline V gene sequence: CDR1 MDHEN, CDR2 SYDVKM. The CDR3 coding sequence is TGTGCCAGCAGTTTCTTCGGAGGGGCTGGAAACACCATATATTTT. It is translated as CASSFFGGAGNTIYF.

The table lists this clonotype with a few counts. The chain couples TRBV27 to TRBJ2-6; 7 nucleotides line up with TRBD1. CDR3 length: 16 residues. Unmatched junction bases numbered 4, after V lost 5 bases and J lost 0 bases. Germline assignment: CDR1 MNHEY and CDR2 SMNVEV (reference sequence). The CDR3 bases are TGTGCCAGCAGTGACTACAGGGGCTCTGGGGCCAACGTCCTGACTTTC. Amino acid sequence: CASSDYRGSGANVLTF.

V and J are TRBV7-2 and TRBJ2-2; the D gene is possibly TRBD2 (5 bases). Germline CDR1 SGHTA, CDR2 FQGNSA. V shed 4 bases and J shed 7 bases, with 7 bases lying between them. The CDR3 consists of 12 residues. Written as DNA, the CDR3 is TGTGCCAGCAGCTCTCGGGACGGGGAGCTGTTTTTT. Encoded protein: CASSSRDGELFF.

This clonotype was recorded only once. The rearrangement links TRBV29-1 to TRBJ2-5; 7 bases match TRBD2. This CDR3 region has 14 residues. J was trimmed by 1 base and V by 4 bases; bases with no gene match: 6. Germline loops: CDR1 SQVTM, CDR2 ANQGSEA. The CDR3 DNA is TGCAGCGTTGCAATAGCGGGCATCCAAGAGACCCAGTACTTC. It is translated as CSVAIAGIQETQYF.

This rearrangement joins TRBV6-5 to TRBJ1-1; D might be TRBD1 (5 bases). The V end was cut by 6 bases, the J end by 3 bases, with 23 bases between. Germline V gene sequence: CDR1 MNHEY, CDR2 SVGAGI. This CDR3 contains 17 residues. This CDR3 reads CASRPYGAGLGYTEAFF. The DNA for the CDR3 is TGTGCCAGCAGACCTTATGGGGCCGGACTGGGGTACACTGAAGCTTTCTTT.

The chain has TRBV28 and TRBJ1-1; TRBD1 agrees at 7 bases. Germline trimming cut 5 bases from V and 5 bases from J; bases unmatched to any gene: 5. The germline V gene has CDR1 MDHEN and CDR2 SYDVKM. CDR3 length: 13 residues. The CDR3 spells CASSKQGRTEAFF. CDR3 DNA: TGTGCCAGCAGTAAACAGGGGAGGACTGAAGCTTTCTTT.